Each of the 32 T cell receptor beta chains below was sequenced from the same sample in a study of shared clonotypes between healthy human individuals. The method was immunoSEQ multiplex PCR; TCRdb's version includes in-frame clones alone and lacks a portion of them. The table lists about 1.9 million clones, about 93% of them singletons, with more than 1.5% in the top ten. The naive CD8 subset, CD45RO-negative cells positively selected for CCR7, excluded terminally differentiated effector memory CD45RA+ cells. Sequencing input: naive CD8+ T cells from PBMCs. Source of these receptors: a man in his late teens or twenties in good health. Some clones in this sample may be carry-over from other donors' samples.

The J gene is TRBJ2-7, the V gene TRBV4-1, with 7 bases lining up with TRBD2. Germline V gene sequence: CDR1 MGHRA, CDR2 YSYEKL. V was pared by 0 bases and J by 2 bases, with 10 bases of the junction left unmatched. This CDR3 comprises 17 residues. This chain's CDR3 is CASSQEGTASGTYEQYF. The CDR3, as DNA: TGCGCCAGCAGCCAAGAGGGTACGGCTAGCGGCACCTACGAGCAGTACTTC.

This clone was observed a few times. This rearrangement joins TRBV9 to TRBJ1-1, with 8 bases matching TRBD1. CDR3 size: 15 residues. The V gene end was trimmed by 4 bases and the J gene end by 0 bases; junction bases not matched to a gene: 5. Per germline, CDR1 SGDLS and CDR2 YYNGEE. The CDR3 protein is CASSITGQVNTEAFF. The CDR3 DNA sequence: TGTGCCAGCAGCATAACGGGACAGGTGAACACTGAAGCTTTCTTT.

The V call is TRBV2, the J call TRBJ1-1, with a weak D call TRBD1 (6 bases). This CDR3 has 15 residues. Germline CDR1 SNHLY, CDR2 FYNNEI. V was pared by 3 bases and J by 3 bases, with 14 bases between. In DNA form, the CDR3 reads TGTGCCAGCAGTGACCCTTTGGACAGAGACACTGAAGCTTTCTTT. Translating gives CASSDPLDRDTEAFF.

The CDR3 region is CASSKPSDGAKNIQYF. For the CDR3, the DNA is TGTGCCAGCAGCAAACCGTCCGATGGGGCCAAAAACATTCAGTACTTC. This chain joins TRBV7-9 and TRBJ2-4; D is uncertain. Germline V lookup: CDR1 SEHNR, CDR2 FQNEAQ (reference sequence). With 5 bases removed from V and 1 base from J, the gap between germline ends came to 15 bases. CDR3 length: 16 amino acids. The complete variable domain, with remaining parts taken from reference TRBV7-9 and TRBJ2-4, reads DTGVSQNPRHKITKRGQNVTFRCDPISEHNRLYWYRQTLGQGPEFLTYFQNEAQLEKSRLLSDRFSAERPKGSFSTLEIQRTEQGDSAMYLCASSKPSDGAKNIQYFGAGTRLSVL.

The chain uses TRBV13 and TRBJ2-5, with D perhaps TRBD2 (6 bases). This CDR3 comprises 15 residues. The V gene lost 2 bases and the J gene lost 5 bases, with 15 bases spanning the gap. Germline values: CDR1 PRHDT, CDR2 FYEKMQ (reference sequence). The CDR3 here is CASSLLYSREETQYF. As DNA, the CDR3 is TGTGCCAGCAGCTTATTATACTCACGGGAGGAGACCCAGTACTTC. Combining the CDR3 with reference TRBV13 and TRBJ2-5 gives the whole variable domain AAGVIQSPRHLIKEKRETATLKCYPIPRHDTVYWYQQGPGQDPQFLISFYEKMQSDKGSIPDRFSAQQFSDYHSELNMSSLELGDSALYFCASSLLYSREETQYFGPGTRLLVL.

The V gene is TRBV6-4, the J gene TRBJ2-6; D unclear. The CDR3 extends over 15 amino acids. Germline assignment: CDR1 MRHNA and CDR2 SNTAGT. V lost 3 bases and J lost 0, with 6 bases in between. In nucleotides, the CDR3 is TGTGCCAGCAGTGAGTCTGGCTCTGGGGCCAACGTCCTGACTTTC. This sequence encodes CASSESGSGANVLTF.

CDR3 sequence reads: CASTPSGGTHNEQFF. CDR3 sequence (DNA): TGTGCCAGCACACCCTCCGGCGGGACCCACAATGAGCAGTTCTTC. This chain links TRBV6-5 with TRBJ2-1, with D possibly being TRBD2 (6 bases). V was pared by 7 bases and J by 5 bases, with 18 bases between. In germline, CDR1 is MNHEY, CDR2 SVGAGI. This CDR3 spans 15 amino acids.

The chain has TRBV28 and TRBJ1-1; tentative D call: TRBD1 (5 bases). CDR3 length equals 15 residues. Germline loops: CDR1 MDHEN, CDR2 SYDVKM. V lost 7 bases and J lost 1, with 16 bases in between. The CDR3 sequence: CASTPGGVWNTEAFF. In DNA form, the CDR3 reads TGTGCCAGCACACCCGGGGGGGTGTGGAACACTGAAGCTTTCTTT.

V is TRBV29-1 and J is TRBJ2-3, with 7 bases identical to TRBD2. The CDR3 has 14 amino acids. V shed 3 bases and J 3 bases; nucleotides not matched to a gene: 6. CDR1 and CDR2 (germline): SQVTM, ANQGSEA. In nucleotides, the CDR3 is TGCAGCGTTGACCTTGCGGGAGAGACAGATACGCAGTATTTT. Residues: CSVDLAGETDTQYF.

Concerning this clone itself: The sample has other DNA sequences that encode this CDR3 too. The chain has TRBV5-1 and TRBJ1-1; no firm D call. The CDR3 has 13 amino acids. V was trimmed by 0 bases and J by 0 bases, leaving 3 bases between them. Germline V lookup: CDR1 SGHRS, CDR2 YFSETQ. The CDR3 sequence: CASSLGVNTEAFF. The CDR3 DNA sequence: TGCGCCAGCAGCTTGGGTGTGAACACTGAAGCTTTCTTT.

The genes are TRBV4-1 and TRBJ2-1, with a tentative D call TRBD2 (6 bases). V lost 6 bases to trimming and J lost 5 bases, with 17 bases between them. This CDR3 contains 15 residues. Germline CDR1 and CDR2: MGHRA and YSYEKL. The CDR3 bases are TGCGCCAGCAGTCGTCTCGGGGGAGGCCACAATGAGCAGTTCTTC. Translation: CASSRLGGGHNEQFF.

CDR3 loop: CASRPGANEQFF. The CDR3 region has the DNA TGTGCCAGCCGCCCGGGGGCCAATGAGCAGTTCTTC. V gene TRBV7-9 combines with J gene TRBJ2-1; D tentatively fits TRBD1 or TRBD2 (6 bases each). The CDR3 has 12 residues. CDR1 is SEHNR, CDR2 FQNEAQ, per germline (reference sequence). The V end lost 8 bases, the J end lost 6 bases, and 11 bases lay between the germline ends.

This clone was seen just once. V gene TRBV5-1 combines with J gene TRBJ2-1; 8 bases agree with TRBD1. The CDR3 length is 13 residues. Germline V gene sequence: CDR1 SGHRS, CDR2 YFSETQ. With V trimmed by 0 bases and J by 9 bases, 2 bases remained unmatched. The CDR3 sequence is CASSLGQGSEQFF. As DNA, the CDR3 is TGCGCCAGCAGCTTGGGACAGGGGAGTGAGCAGTTCTTC.

The chain couples TRBV19 to TRBJ2-3; a weak D match, TRBD1 (5 bases). V was shortened by 5 bases and J by 4 bases, with 10 bases between the two germline ends. The CDR3 is 13 amino acids. Germline V gene data show CDR1 as LNHDA and CDR2 as SQIVND (reference sequence). The CDR3 nucleotides read TGTGCCAGTAGTCCGACAGAGTCAGATACGCAGTATTTT. Amino acids: CASSPTESDTQYF.

Regarding this clone: This sample also contains other DNA sequences that code for the same CDR3. This sequence joins TRBV9 and TRBJ1-5; D ambiguous. V lost 3 bases and J lost 3, with 10 bases in between. This CDR3 has 14 amino acids. Germline CDR1 SGDLS, CDR2 YYNGEE. CDR3 sequence: CASSEGQLNQPQHF. The DNA of the CDR3 is TGTGCCAGCAGCGAGGGTCAGCTCAATCAGCCCCAGCATTTT.

This sequence joins TRBV27 and TRBJ2-5; 7 bases align to TRBD1. Trimming removed 2 bases from V and 3 bases from J; junction bases left unmatched: 6. Germline-derived CDR1 and CDR2 are MNHEY and SMNVEV (reference sequence). This CDR3 spans 15 amino acids. In DNA, the CDR3 is TGTGCCAGCAGTTTAGGCCCGACAGGGAAAGAGACCCAGTACTTC. Translated, it gives CASSLGPTGKETQYF.

The rearrangement joins TRBV27 to TRBJ2-7, with D maybe TRBD2 (5 bases). CDR3 length equals 13 residues. The germline gives CDR1 MNHEY, CDR2 SMNVEV (reference sequence). V lost 3 bases to trimming and J lost 5 bases, with 11 bases between them. CDR3 protein: CASSLGRGHEQYF. CDR3 coding DNA: TGTGCCAGCAGTTTGGGGAGAGGCCACGAGCAGTACTTC.

V and J are TRBV9 and TRBJ1-2, with D uncertain. This CDR3 region has 11 residues. Germline CDR1 SGDLS, CDR2 YYNGEE. Trimming stripped 3 bases from V and 8 bases from J, with 8 bases between. In nucleotides, the CDR3 is TGTGCCAGCAGCGCAAACAACGGCTACACCTTC. Its protein is CASSANNGYTF.

This chain connects TRBV27 to TRBJ2-1; 7 bases fit TRBD2. Germline assignment: CDR1 MNHEY and CDR2 SMNVEV (reference sequence). CDR3 length: 17 amino acids. The V and J ends lost 1 base and 2 bases, in that order; junction bases with no gene match: 8. The CDR3 region is CASSLWSGGVTYNEQFF. CDR3 coding DNA: TGTGCCAGCAGTTTATGGTCTGGGGGGGTAACCTACAATGAGCAGTTCTTC.

This chain links TRBV25-1 with TRBJ1-1; D ambiguous. In germline, CDR1 is MGHDK, CDR2 SYGVNS. CDR3 length equals 11 residues. Trimming took off 8 bases at V and 7 bases at J, with 11 bases between the two ends. CDR3 DNA sequence: TGTGCCAGCGGAGTATTCGGTGAAGCTTTCTTT. As protein: CASGVFGEAFF.

The chain has TRBV27 and TRBJ2-1, with TRBD2 matching 7 bases. In germline, CDR1 is MNHEY, CDR2 SMNVEV (reference sequence). This CDR3 comprises 15 residues. V dropped 7 bases and J dropped 2; count of bases not matched to a gene: 8. The CDR3 protein is CASITWEGPYNEQFF. As DNA, the CDR3 is TGTGCCAGCATCACCTGGGAGGGACCCTACAATGAGCAGTTCTTC.

The chain has TRBV5-6 and TRBJ2-7; D call uncertain. Germline loops: CDR1 SGHDT, CDR2 YYEEEE. The CDR3 totals 11 residues. Between the trimmed V and J ends, which lost 3 bases and 6 bases, there was a span of 7 bases. The CDR3 sequence is CASSYLAEQYF. In nucleotides, the CDR3 is TGTGCCAGCAGCTATCTCGCCGAGCAGTACTTC.

The chain joins TRBV11-2 to TRBJ1-6; 10 nucleotides agree with TRBD1. The V gene's germline CDR1 is SGHAT and CDR2 FQNNGV. The CDR3 sequence is 16 residues long. V was clipped by 5 bases and J by 7 bases; unmatched bases: 8. CDR3 nucleotides: TGTGCCAGCAGCGCGGCCGGGACAGGGGAAAATTCACCCCTCCACTTT. This sequence encodes CASSAAGTGENSPLHF.

V and J are TRBV10-2 and TRBJ1-5; 9 bases fit TRBD1. V was pared by 8 bases and J by 6 bases, with 5 bases of the junction left unmatched. This CDR3 has 13 residues. Germline V gene lookup returns CDR1 WSHSY and CDR2 SAAADI. The CDR3 bases are TGCGCCAGCGCCACAGGGGGCAGTCAGCCCCAGCATTTT. Its translation is CASATGGSQPQHF.

For the CDR3, the DNA is TGTGCCATCAGCCCTAGCGACCGCACAGATACGCAGTATTTT. Encoded protein: CAISPSDRTDTQYF. V gene TRBV10-3 combines with J gene TRBJ2-3; maybe TRBD2 (6 bases). CDR3 length equals 14 residues. V dropped 6 bases and J dropped 1 base, with 11 bases sitting between them. Germline assignment: CDR1 ENHRY and CDR2 SYGVKD.

V gene TRBV7-9 combines with J gene TRBJ1-4; no reliable D call. The ends were cut back, 8 bases at V and 8 bases at J, with 15 bases in the middle. CDR3 length: 13 amino acids. CDR1 SEHNR and CDR2 FQNEAQ come from the germline V gene (reference sequence). This chain's CDR3 is CASRLEGREKLFF. The CDR3 DNA reads TGTGCCAGCCGACTGGAGGGCCGGGAAAAACTGTTTTTT.

V gene TRBV28 combines with J gene TRBJ2-1; D perhaps matches TRBD1 (5 bases). This CDR3 has 14 amino acids. The V end was cut by 3 bases, the J end by 10 bases, with 16 bases between. CDR1 is MDHEN and CDR2 is SYDVKM in the germline V gene. The CDR3, as DNA: TGTGCCAGCAGTTTCAGGGATATGCCAATCGAGCAGTTCTTC. Translated, it gives CASSFRDMPIEQFF.

The chain combines TRBV27 with TRBJ2-3, with a tentative D call TRBD1 (6 bases). Germline V gene lookup returns CDR1 MNHEY and CDR2 SMNVEV (reference sequence). This CDR3 has 17 residues. V dropped 5 bases and J dropped 2 bases, with 20 bases sitting between them. The CDR3 coding sequence is TGTGCCAGCAGTCGTCCTCCTCGGACAGCCTTCACAGATACGCAGTATTTT. This gives the protein CASSRPPRTAFTDTQYF.

This clone was detected only once. The chain employs TRBV29-1 and TRBJ2-1; no clear D. The V and J ends lost 6 bases and 0 bases respectively, with 9 bases between them. The CDR3 is 13 residues long. Germline CDR1 SQVTM, CDR2 ANQGSEA. CDR3 in DNA: TGCAGCGTACTTAGCCGCTCCTACAATGAGCAGTTCTTC. It is translated as CSVLSRSYNEQFF.

V usage is TRBV7-6 and J usage is TRBJ2-5, with D possibly TRBD1 on 6 matching bases. Germline V gene sequence: CDR1 SGHVS, CDR2 FNYEAQ. There are 15 residues in the CDR3. The V and J ends lost 5 bases and 0 bases respectively, with 13 bases between them. The CDR3 is CASSRRDTYQETQYF. In DNA, the CDR3 is TGTGCCAGCAGCCGCCGGGACACATACCAAGAGACCCAGTACTTC. Based on the CDR3 plus reference TRBV7-6 and TRBJ2-5, the full variable domain is GAGVSQSPRYKVTKRGQDVALRCDPISGHVSLYWYRQALGQGPEFLTYFNYEAQQDKSGLPNDRFSAERPEGSISTLTIQRTEQRDSAMYRCASSRRDTYQETQYFGPGTRLLVL.

V usage is TRBV27 and J usage is TRBJ2-5; weak D call: TRBD2 (6 bases). The CDR3 consists of 17 residues. The germline gives CDR1 MNHEY, CDR2 SMNVEV (reference sequence). Trimming removed 6 bases from V and 4 bases from J, with 24 bases in between. The CDR3 region is CASSPVLANGGGETQYF. In DNA, the CDR3 is TGTGCCAGCAGCCCCGTCTTAGCGAACGGGGGAGGAGAGACCCAGTACTTC.

This chain's CDR3 is CSVERTSSLNEQFF. The CDR3 coding sequence is TGCAGCGTTGAAAGGACTAGTTCATTGAATGAGCAGTTCTTC. The V call is TRBV29-1, the J call TRBJ2-1; 7 bases match TRBD2. This CDR3 region has 14 residues. The ends lost 2 bases at V and 7 bases at J; junction bases unmatched: 8. The germline CDR1 and CDR2 sequences are SQVTM and ANQGSEA.